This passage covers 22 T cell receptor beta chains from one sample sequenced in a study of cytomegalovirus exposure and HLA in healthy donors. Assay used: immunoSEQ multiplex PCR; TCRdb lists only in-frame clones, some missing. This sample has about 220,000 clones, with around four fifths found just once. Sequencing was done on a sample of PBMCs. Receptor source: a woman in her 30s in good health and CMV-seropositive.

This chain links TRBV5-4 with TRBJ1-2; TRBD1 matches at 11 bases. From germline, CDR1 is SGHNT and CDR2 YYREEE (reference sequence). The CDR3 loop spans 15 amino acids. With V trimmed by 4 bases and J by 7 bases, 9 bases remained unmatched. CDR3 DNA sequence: TGTGCCAGCAGCCCGCGGACAGGGGGCGGCACTGGCTACACCTTC. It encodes CASSPRTGGGTGYTF. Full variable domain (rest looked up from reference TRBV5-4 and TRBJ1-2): ETGVTQSPTHLIKTRGQQVTLRCSSQSGHNTVSWYQQALGQGPQFIFQYYREEENGRGNFPPRFSGLQFPNYSSELNVNALELDDSALYLCASSPRTGGGTGYTFGSGTRLTVV.

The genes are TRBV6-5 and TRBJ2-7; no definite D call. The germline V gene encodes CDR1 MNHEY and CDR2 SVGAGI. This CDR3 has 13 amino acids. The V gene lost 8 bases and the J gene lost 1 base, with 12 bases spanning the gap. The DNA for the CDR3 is TGTGCCAGCGGTACCGCGACGTCCTACGAGCAGTACTTC. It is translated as CASGTATSYEQYF.

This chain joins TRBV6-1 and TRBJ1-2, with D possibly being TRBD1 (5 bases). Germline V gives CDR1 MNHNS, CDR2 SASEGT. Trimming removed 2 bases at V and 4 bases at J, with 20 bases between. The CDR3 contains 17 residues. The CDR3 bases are TGTGCCAGCAGTGAACTGGGGGAGGGGACCGATCGCTATGGCTACACCTTC. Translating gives CASSELGEGTDRYGYTF.

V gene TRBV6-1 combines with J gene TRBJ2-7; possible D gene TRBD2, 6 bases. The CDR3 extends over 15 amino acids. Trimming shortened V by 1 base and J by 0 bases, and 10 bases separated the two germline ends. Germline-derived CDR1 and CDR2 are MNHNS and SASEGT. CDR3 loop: CASSEGRRDSYEQYF. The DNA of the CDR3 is TGTGCCAGCAGTGAAGGGAGGCGGGACTCCTACGAGCAGTACTTC.

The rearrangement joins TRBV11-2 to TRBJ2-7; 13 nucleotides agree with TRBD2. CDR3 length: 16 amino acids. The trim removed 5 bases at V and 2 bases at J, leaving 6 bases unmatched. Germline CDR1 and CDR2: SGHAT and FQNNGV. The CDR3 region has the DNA TGTGCCAGCAGCGTCCCCGGGACTAGCGGGGCCTACGAGCAGTACTTC. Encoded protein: CASSVPGTSGAYEQYF.

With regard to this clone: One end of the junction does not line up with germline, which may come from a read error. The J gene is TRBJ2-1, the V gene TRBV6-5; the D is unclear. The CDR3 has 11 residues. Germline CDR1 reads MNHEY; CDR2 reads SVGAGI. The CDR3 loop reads CASSYGNEQFF. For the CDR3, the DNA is TGTGCCAGCAGTTATGGGAATGAACAGTTCTTC.

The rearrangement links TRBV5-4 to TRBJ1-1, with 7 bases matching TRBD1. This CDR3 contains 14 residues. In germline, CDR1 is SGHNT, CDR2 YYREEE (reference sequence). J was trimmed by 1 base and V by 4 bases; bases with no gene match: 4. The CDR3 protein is CASSQRTGNTEAFF. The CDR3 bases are TGTGCCAGCAGCCAAAGGACAGGGAACACTGAAGCTTTCTTT.

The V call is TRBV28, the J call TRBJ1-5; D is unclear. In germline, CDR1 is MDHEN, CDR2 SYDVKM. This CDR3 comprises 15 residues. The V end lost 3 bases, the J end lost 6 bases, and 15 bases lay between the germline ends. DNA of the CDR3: TGTGCCAGCAGTTTCCAATCATTTGAAGTTCAGCCCCAGCATTTT. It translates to CASSFQSFEVQPQHF.

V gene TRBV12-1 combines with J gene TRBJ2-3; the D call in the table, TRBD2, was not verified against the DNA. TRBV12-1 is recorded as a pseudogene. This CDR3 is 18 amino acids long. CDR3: CASIGLAGEGGDADTQYF. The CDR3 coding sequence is TGTGCCAGCATCGGGCTAGCGGGAGAGGGTGGGGATGCAGATACGCAGTATTTT.

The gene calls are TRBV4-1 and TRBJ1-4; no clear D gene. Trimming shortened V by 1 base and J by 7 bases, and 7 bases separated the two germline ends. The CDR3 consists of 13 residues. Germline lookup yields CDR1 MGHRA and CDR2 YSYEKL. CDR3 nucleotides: TGCGCCAGCAGCCAAGCTTGGGGTGAAAAACTGTTTTTT. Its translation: CASSQAWGEKLFF.

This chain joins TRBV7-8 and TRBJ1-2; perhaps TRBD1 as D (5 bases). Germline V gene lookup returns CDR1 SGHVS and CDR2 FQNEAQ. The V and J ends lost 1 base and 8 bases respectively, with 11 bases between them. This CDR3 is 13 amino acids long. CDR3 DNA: TGTGCCAGCAGCTTAGGAGGGGCTTGGGGCTACACCTTC. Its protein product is CASSLGGAWGYTF. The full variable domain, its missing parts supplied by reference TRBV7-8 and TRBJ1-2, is GAGVSQSPRYKVAKRGQDVALRCDPISGHVSLFWYQQALGQGPEFLTYFQNEAQLDKSGLPSDRFFAERPEGSVSTLKIQRTQQEDSAVYLCASSLGGAWGYTFGSGTRLTVV.

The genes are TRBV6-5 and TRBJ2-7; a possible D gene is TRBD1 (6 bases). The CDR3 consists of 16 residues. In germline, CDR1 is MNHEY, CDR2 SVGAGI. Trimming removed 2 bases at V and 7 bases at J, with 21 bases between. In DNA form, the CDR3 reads TGTGCCAGCAGTTACCGATGGACAGAGAAGTGGAGAGAGCAGTACTTC. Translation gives CASSYRWTEKWREQYF.

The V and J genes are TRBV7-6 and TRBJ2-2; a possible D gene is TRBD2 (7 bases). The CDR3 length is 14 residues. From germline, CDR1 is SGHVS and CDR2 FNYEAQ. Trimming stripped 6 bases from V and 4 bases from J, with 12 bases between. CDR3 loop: CASRLGGVTGELFF. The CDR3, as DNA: TGTGCCAGCAGACTAGGGGGGGTCACCGGGGAGCTGTTTTTT.

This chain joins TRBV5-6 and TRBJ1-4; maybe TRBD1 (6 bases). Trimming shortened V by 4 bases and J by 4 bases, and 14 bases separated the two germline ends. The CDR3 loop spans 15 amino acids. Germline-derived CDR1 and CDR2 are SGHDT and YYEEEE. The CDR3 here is CASSVGTQHNEKLFF. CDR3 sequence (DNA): TGTGCCAGCAGCGTAGGGACACAACATAATGAAAAACTGTTTTTT.

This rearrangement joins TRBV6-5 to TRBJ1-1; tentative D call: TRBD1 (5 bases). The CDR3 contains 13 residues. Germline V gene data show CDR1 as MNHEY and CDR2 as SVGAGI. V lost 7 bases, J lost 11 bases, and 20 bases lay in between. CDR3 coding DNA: TGTGCCAGCACAGGGTCCCGGCTAGGGACGGCTTTCTTT. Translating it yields CASTGSRLGTAFF.

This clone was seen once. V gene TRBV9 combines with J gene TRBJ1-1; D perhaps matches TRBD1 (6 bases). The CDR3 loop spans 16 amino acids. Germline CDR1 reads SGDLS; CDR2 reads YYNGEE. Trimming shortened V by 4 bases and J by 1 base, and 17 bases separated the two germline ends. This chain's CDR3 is CASSTPKGGTNTEAFF. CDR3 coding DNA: TGTGCCAGCAGCACCCCAAAGGGGGGGACGAACACTGAAGCTTTCTTT.

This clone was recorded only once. This CDR3 reads CSVWTGNSYEQYF. Here the CDR3 DNA reads TGCAGCGTATGGACAGGCAACTCCTACGAGCAGTACTTC. V is TRBV29-1 and J is TRBJ2-7, with TRBD1 matching 7 bases. V lost 6 bases, J lost 0 bases, and 5 bases stayed unmatched. The CDR3 sequence is 13 residues long. Germline V CDR1 and CDR2: SQVTM, ANQGSEA.

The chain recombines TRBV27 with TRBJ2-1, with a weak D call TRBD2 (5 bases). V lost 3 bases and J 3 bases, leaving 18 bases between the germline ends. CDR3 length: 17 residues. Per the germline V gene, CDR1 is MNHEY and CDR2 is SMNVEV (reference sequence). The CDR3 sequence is CASSFPPGRRYYNEQFF. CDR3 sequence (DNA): TGTGCCAGCAGTTTCCCCCCAGGCAGGAGGTACTACAATGAGCAGTTCTTC.

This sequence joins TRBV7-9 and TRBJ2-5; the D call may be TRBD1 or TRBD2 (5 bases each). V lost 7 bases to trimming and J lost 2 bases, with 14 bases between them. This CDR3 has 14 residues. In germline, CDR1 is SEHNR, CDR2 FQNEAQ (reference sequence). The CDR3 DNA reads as TGTGCCAGCAACCAACCGGGACGGCAAGAGACCCAGTACTTC. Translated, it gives CASNQPGRQETQYF. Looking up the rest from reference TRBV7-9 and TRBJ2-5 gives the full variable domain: DTGVSQNPRHKITKRGQNVTFRCDPISEHNRLYWYRQTLGQGPEFLTYFQNEAQLEKSRLLSDRFSAERPKGSFSTLEIQRTEQGDSAMYLCASNQPGRQETQYFGPGTRLLVL.

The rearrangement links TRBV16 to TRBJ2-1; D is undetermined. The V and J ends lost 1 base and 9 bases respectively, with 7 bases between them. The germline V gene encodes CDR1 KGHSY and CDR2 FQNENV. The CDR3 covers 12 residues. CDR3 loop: CASSQFRSEQFF. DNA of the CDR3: TGTGCCAGCAGCCAATTCCGGTCTGAGCAGTTCTTC. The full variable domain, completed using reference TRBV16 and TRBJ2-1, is GEEVAQTPKHLVRGEGQKAKLYCAPIKGHSYVFWYQQVLKNEFKFLISFQNENVFDETGMPKERFSAKCLPNSPCSLEIQATKLEDSAVYFCASSQFRSEQFFGPGTRLTVL.

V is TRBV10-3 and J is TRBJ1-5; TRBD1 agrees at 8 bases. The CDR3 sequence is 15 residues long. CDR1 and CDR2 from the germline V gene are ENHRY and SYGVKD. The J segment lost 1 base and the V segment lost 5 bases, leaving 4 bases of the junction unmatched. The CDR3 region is CAISRGQGSNQPQHF. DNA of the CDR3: TGTGCCATCAGTAGAGGACAGGGCAGCAATCAGCCCCAGCATTTT.

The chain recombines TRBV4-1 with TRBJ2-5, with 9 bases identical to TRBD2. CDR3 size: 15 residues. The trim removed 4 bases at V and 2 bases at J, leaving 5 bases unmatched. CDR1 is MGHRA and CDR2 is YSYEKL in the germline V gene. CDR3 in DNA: TGCGCCAGCAGCCGAGGACTAGCGCCTCAAGAGACCCAGTACTTC. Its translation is CASSRGLAPQETQYF.